The 15 T cell receptor beta chains listed next were all sequenced from one sample in a study of glioma-infiltrating T cells after dendritic cell vaccination. TCRdb keeps only in-frame clones here, not all; method: immunoSEQ multiplex PCR. The profile shows around 60,000 clones, about 83% of them singletons. Time point indicated: after dendritic cell vaccination, including at tumor progression/relapse. The material was blood, obtained after dendritic cell vaccination. These receptors were collected from a human donor with glioblastoma.

J is TRBJ2-1 and V is TRBV4-1; D is uncertain. The germline CDR1 and CDR2 sequences are MGHRA and YSYEKL. The length of the CDR3 is 15 residues. Trimming cost V 0 bases and J 4 bases, with 10 bases left between them. The CDR3 nucleotides read TGCGCCAGCAGCCAAGATAACTACCTATACAATGAGCAGTTCTTC. This codes for CASSQDNYLYNEQFF.

The rearrangement uses TRBV7-6 and TRBJ2-7; possible D gene TRBD1, 6 bases. Per germline, CDR1 SGHVS and CDR2 FNYEAQ. Trimming cost V 5 bases and J 2 bases, with 16 bases left between them. The CDR3 is 15 amino acids. CDR3 in DNA: TGTGCCAGCAGCCCCGAGGGGGTGTATCCCTACGAGCAGTACTTC. Translated: CASSPEGVYPYEQYF.

This CDR3 reads CASTPSGANVLTF. The CDR3 DNA sequence: TGTGCCAGTACCCCGTCTGGGGCCAACGTCCTGACTTTC. The chain joins TRBV19 to TRBJ2-6; D is unclear. Germline CDR1 LNHDA, CDR2 SQIVND (reference sequence). The V end was cut by 7 bases, the J end by 1 base, with 5 bases between. The CDR3 runs 13 residues.

The chain links TRBV10-2 to TRBJ2-2; perhaps TRBD2 as D (6 bases). CDR1 and CDR2 (germline): WSHSY, SAAADI. This CDR3 region has 14 residues. The V end was cut by 2 bases, the J end by 7 bases, with 11 bases between. The CDR3 DNA follows: TGCGCCAGCAGTGAGAGAGGGGAGGTCGGGGAGCTGTTTTTT. It is translated as CASSERGEVGELFF.

The chain couples TRBV7-9 to TRBJ2-7, with D possibly being TRBD2 (6 bases). Trimming removed 5 bases from V and 2 bases from J, with 16 bases in between. Germline V gene lookup returns CDR1 SEHNR and CDR2 FQNEAQ (reference sequence). There are 15 residues in the CDR3. The CDR3 region is CASSPGLSVTYEQYF. For the CDR3, the DNA is TGTGCCAGCAGCCCGGGACTTAGCGTTACCTACGAGCAGTACTTC.

Note on this clone: This CDR3 is also generated by other DNA sequences in the sample. This chain connects TRBV28 to TRBJ1-6; 7 bases match TRBD1. V dropped 6 bases and J dropped 10; count of bases not matched to a gene: 12. CDR3 size: 15 residues. CDR1 MDHEN and CDR2 SYDVKM come from the germline V gene. The CDR3: CASSLGQNPQSPLHF. DNA of the CDR3: TGTGCCAGCAGCCTGGGACAGAATCCCCAGTCACCCCTCCACTTT.

The V call is TRBV27, the J call TRBJ1-2; 9 bases are a match to TRBD1. J was trimmed by 6 bases and V by 6 bases; bases with no gene match: 8. This CDR3 comprises 14 residues. Per germline, CDR1 MNHEY and CDR2 SMNVEV (reference sequence). The CDR3 sequence is CASRGGTGRNGYTF. For the CDR3, the DNA is TGTGCCAGCAGGGGAGGGACAGGGAGGAATGGCTACACCTTC.

This clone showed up just a few times. The V and J genes are TRBV10-3 and TRBJ2-7, with TRBD1 matching over 11 bases. The CDR3 extends over 15 amino acids. The V gene end was trimmed by 4 bases and the J gene end by 4 bases; junction bases not matched to a gene: 6. Germline V gene sequence: CDR1 ENHRY, CDR2 SYGVKD. In DNA form, the CDR3 reads TGTGCCATCAGTGGGATGGGACAGGGGGGTTACGAGCAGTACTTC. It is translated as CAISGMGQGGYEQYF.

The chain combines TRBV5-1 with TRBJ2-7, with 10 bases identical to TRBD2. V was pared by 2 bases and J by 3 bases, with 2 bases of the junction left unmatched. The CDR3 covers 14 residues. Germline assignment: CDR1 SGHRS and CDR2 YFSETQ. DNA for the CDR3: TGCGCCAGCAGCTTCGGACTAGCGGACTACGAGCAGTACTTC. The encoded protein is CASSFGLADYEQYF. The whole variable domain, filled in from reference TRBV5-1 and TRBJ2-7, reads KAGVTQTPRYLIKTRGQQVTLSCSPISGHRSVSWYQQTPGQGLQFLFEYFSETQRNKGNFPGRFSGRQFSNSRSEMNVSTLELGDSALYLCASSFGLADYEQYFGPGTRLTVT.

The V call is TRBV7-6, the J call TRBJ1-6; tentative D call: TRBD1 (6 bases). The CDR3 contains 14 residues. V was pared by 4 bases and J by 7 bases, with 11 bases between. Per the germline V gene, CDR1 is SGHVS and CDR2 is FNYEAQ. CDR3 nucleotide sequence: TGTGCCAGCAGCTCCGGACAGACCAATTCACCCCTCCACTTT. Its protein product is CASSSGQTNSPLHF.

This clone was seen a handful of times. This chain connects TRBV4-1 to TRBJ2-7; 8 bases align to TRBD2. Per the germline V gene, CDR1 is MGHRA and CDR2 is YSYEKL. Trimming at V came to 2 bases and at J to 3 bases, leaving 6 bases not matched to a gene. The CDR3 extends over 15 amino acids. CDR3 nucleotides: TGCGCCAGCAGCCAACCGGGACTAGAAAGCTACGAGCAGTACTTC. Translated, it gives CASSQPGLESYEQYF.

This chain joins TRBV7-9 and TRBJ2-3; a weak D match, TRBD2 (6 bases). CDR3 length: 17 residues. Between the trimmed V and J ends, which lost 5 bases and 2 bases, there was a span of 20 bases. CDR1 and CDR2 (germline): SEHNR, FQNEAQ (reference sequence). CDR3 bases: TGTGCCAGCAGCCCCTTCGGTTCGCGGGACCACACAGATACGCAGTATTTT. It yields the protein CASSPFGSRDHTDTQYF.

The chain is built from TRBV9 and TRBJ1-1; TRBD1 matches at 9 bases. The ends lost 0 bases at V and 14 bases at J; junction bases unmatched: 8. From germline, CDR1 is SGDLS and CDR2 YYNGEE. The CDR3 is 13 residues long. CDR3 amino acids: CASSVAGGQGAFF. The CDR3 nucleotides read TGTGCCAGCAGCGTAGCTGGGGGACAGGGTGCCTTCTTT. Full variable domain (remainder filled in from reference TRBV9 and TRBJ1-1): DSGVTQTPKHLITATGQRVTLRCSPRSGDLSVYWYQQSLDQGLQFLIQYYNGEERAKGNILERFSAQQFPDLHSELNLSSLELGDSALYFCASSVAGGQGAFFGQGTRLTVV.

The chain carries TRBV18 and TRBJ1-5; D is uncertain. Germline values: CDR1 KGHSH, CDR2 LQKENI. CDR3 length equals 16 residues. Trimming shortened V by 4 bases and J by 0 bases, and 13 bases separated the two germline ends. CDR3 sequence (DNA): TGTGCCAGCTCACTCTTGGACTCGGATAGCAATCAGCCCCAGCATTTT. It is translated as CASSLLDSDSNQPQHF.

CDR3 sequence: CASSLGYRDSGANVLTF. DNA for the CDR3: TGTGCCAGCAGCTTAGGCTACAGGGACTCTGGGGCCAACGTCCTGACTTTC. V gene TRBV5-4 combines with J gene TRBJ2-6; D perhaps matches TRBD1 (6 bases). V lost 2 bases to trimming and J lost 0 bases, with 12 bases between them. The CDR3 totals 17 residues. Per germline, CDR1 SGHNT and CDR2 YYREEE (reference sequence).